This T cell receptor (beta chain) was documented in a study of cytomegalovirus exposure and HLA in healthy donors (dated 2017 in TCRdb). Notes on the research overall: According to an earlier analysis of several hundred of the donors, about 179 million T cells yielded some 120 million unique TCR beta sequences and approximately 300 Gb of sequence data. All discovery cohort repertoires had been generated on a single sequencing platform. Because of strong linkage in the cohort, roughly five DR-DQ haplotypes were treated as single units for association and clustering. The study used immunosequencing to profile the T cell repertoires of 666 subjects and linked those repertoires to cytomegalovirus serostatus. Among the roughly 410 genotyped donors, 81% belonged to the genetic ancestry cluster associated with self-reported Caucasian donors. Typing coverage differed by locus: A, B, C, DRB1 and DQB1 were typed in about 620-640 donors, DQA1 in roughly 500, DPA1 in some 610, and DPB1 in about 450. Class I and class II HLA loci were covered by the typing at four-digit resolution. Donor age, sex, ethnicity and CMV serostatus were collected together with the repertoire data. The study aimed to test whether signatures of past pathogen exposure could be identified by cataloging public T cell receptors. In the later analysis, no new phenotypic data were used to find candidate immune exposures; instead, reliance was placed on TCR beta sequences and their occurrence across donors. To study patterns of TCR occurrence, a later analysis re-analyzed previously published TCR beta repertoires from several hundred donors and added high-resolution HLA genotyping. Besides the first cohort of roughly 640 subjects, a separate validation cohort made up of 120 different subjects was used. The study combined high-throughput TCR immunosequencing, statistical association of individual TCRs with disease status, and machine learning to predict cytomegalovirus infection status. Among some 400 genotyped donors of the cohort, an average of about 220,000 unique TCR beta nucleotide sequences was sequenced per donor, of which roughly 17% were non-productive. Roughly 300 gigabases of sequencing data and around 80 million unique TCR sequences made up an early release that covered roughly 670 HLA-typed donors. A later genetic analysis took genome-wide SNP genotypes for about 65% of the 666 donors and used that subset as a discovery cohort. An earlier analysis of 500 to 750 of the donors applied high-throughput TCR beta sequencing to assess whether each TCR beta V gene segment acted as functional or pseudogenic.

Library creation used the immunoSEQ multiplex PCR assay. For the multiplex PCR, a mixture combining 60 forward primers for TCR Vbeta segments and 13 reverse primers for TCR Jbeta segments was used. The CDR3 region of rearranged TCR beta genes was amplified from genomic DNA with a multiplex PCR assay. On the Illumina HiSeq System, the amplified TCR beta libraries were sequenced as 87-base-pair reads. In the authors' own workflow: A later analysis counted 75 million to 100 million unique TCR beta chains across the 666 repertoires, and some 11 million of these chains were shared by at least two donors. A nearest-neighbor algorithm error-corrected the raw reads and collapsed the reads into unique sequences, merging closely related sequences to remove PCR and sequencing errors. To assign V, D and J gene segments, CDR3 sequences were aligned to IMGT reference sequences. Each retained sequence needed at least a six-nucleotide match to both a V gene segment and a J gene segment. A rearrangement was called productive if the CDR3 had no stop codons and remained in frame with V and J, and every other rearrangement was called non-productive. CDR3 was defined according to IMGT convention as the region running from the second conserved V-encoded cysteine to the conserved J-encoded phenylalanine. Sequences without an unambiguous match to a single V gene segment were excluded from the earlier analysis of about 630 of the donors. An earlier analysis of a few hundred of the donors called V segments functional above 56.7% productive rearrangements and segregating when the between-donor standard deviation exceeded 5%. A statistical classification framework was developed to diagnose cytomegalovirus status using the catalog of TCR beta chain sequences. In a later analysis, V and J genes were assigned by comparing TCR nucleotide sequences against IMGT/GENE-DB human TR gene sequences. Using the TCRdist pipeline, a later analysis assigned CDR3 sequences along with most-parsimonious VDJ recombination scenarios. In a later analysis, each TCR beta chain was defined by its CDR3 amino acid sequence together with its V-gene family, and reads lacking a unique V-gene family were excluded. To address suspected cross-contamination and a sequencing artifact, a later analysis removed 450 to 700 highly shared, low-generation-probability nucleotide sequences. A later analysis calculated a clonal expansion index for each public chain from normalized within-repertoire ranks of inferred template counts. In a later analysis, generation probabilities were computed with a VDJ recombination model fitted to out-of-frame rearrangements, and the resulting probabilities were checked against IGoR. A later analysis scored TCR-TCR, TCR-HLA and TCR-CMV co-occurrence with hypergeometric tests, applying a repertoire-size bias correction to TCR pairs. A later analysis estimated false discovery rates by permuting HLA or CMV assignments 20 times. In a later analysis, co-occurring TCRs were grouped using DBSCAN, with TCRdist sequence similarity added in when clustering inside HLA-allele-positive subsets. Repertoires with fewer than 30,000 or more than 120,000 public chains, plus five repertoires with anomalous nucleotide sharing, were excluded from co-occurrence clustering. TCRdb's version of the immuneACCESS table is confined to in-frame rearrangements and falls short of the full clone set. An unresolved V gene accounts for under half of the shortfall where checked; the remainder is of unknown origin. V, J and clone size reflect that table, while D and trimming were determined from the DNA. The sample contains 120,000 to 150,000 clones, approximately 79% of them found a single time. The ten largest clonotypes hold around 1% of the sample.

In its sample, this clone was seen a few times. Its antigen specificity is not known. No per-base quality is available; no much larger clone lies one base away. General findings and caveats noted by the study authors: A few of the identified cytomegalovirus-associated TCR beta chains were confirmed in vitro to be specific for cytomegalovirus antigens. A later genetic analysis reported fewer N-insertions in productive TCRs among donors in an Asian-associated ancestry cluster than the approximately 700-donor mean. Broadly in line with IMGT annotations, most TCR beta V segments showed up in productive rearrangements about 87% or about 30% of the time in an earlier analysis of 450 to 750 of the donors. A group of highly shared sequence variants was considered likely to be a technical artifact of the sequencing pipeline. Compared with equally common non-associated chains, HLA-associated TCR beta chains in a later analysis were more clonally expanded and had lower generation probabilities. In a later analysis, TCR association rates were found to vary across HLA loci, with the most associated TCRs seen for DRB1 alleles and the fewest for HLA-C alleles. A further reported finding was that TCR beta sequences accurately predicted the HLA-A and HLA-B alleles for most subjects in the first cohort. Some 15 rarely observed V segments, including chromosome 9 orphons, were excluded from the earlier analysis of about 610 of the donors because counts were too low. Specific HLA alleles were associated with about 17,000 TCR beta sequences at a false discovery rate of 0.05 in a later analysis. A later genetic analysis associated a missense DCLRE1C variant with V-gene and J-gene trimming of TCR beta chains, and an independent cohort replicated the association. The authors suggested that the approach could potentially be generalized to other disease states and immunological phenotypes. This cohort had only TCR beta chains sequenced, and the lack of alpha or paired-chain data limited which features could be detected. CMV serostatus was the only immune exposure information available for the cohort. According to a later analysis, parvovirus B19, influenza, CMV and Epstein-Barr virus appeared linked to several top co-occurrence clusters. In a later analysis, most CMV-associated TCR beta chains were found to appear HLA-restricted, with HLA associations seemingly driven largely by CMV exposure. Linkage disequilibrium might explain the correlated functional status among segregating V segments, but an unknown experimental factor could not be ruled out. The study gave a list of roughly 150 TCR beta chains associated with cytomegalovirus. Presence/absence analyses assumed roughly uniform sequencing depth across donors, an assumption that may not hold. Because HLA typing was missing for some donors at each locus, association tests included only the typed subset. The classifier was reported to diagnose cytomegalovirus status with high specificity and sensitivity in both the original cohort and the validation cohort. When HLA alleles, especially DR and DQ, strongly co-occurred, TCR associations were difficult to assign to individual alleles. While some public TCRs were present in many individuals, most TCR sequences turned up only very rarely across donors.

The cohort comprised 710 or so healthy bone marrow donors. All cohort members were sampled while nominally healthy, although unrecorded immune exposures were likely present. The donor was CMV seronegative and belonged to the group of 320 or so seronegative cohort members. A peripheral blood sample was collected from each donor, and TCR beta sequencing was performed on peripheral blood mononuclear cells. The Qiagen DNeasy Blood Extraction Kit was used to extract genomic DNA from the blood cell samples. Sequencing was performed on PBMCs. The clonotype comes from a man aged 18 to 30 in good health and CMV-seronegative.

Read as DNA, the sequence is TGTGCCAGCAGGGAGACAGGGTTTTACGAGCAGTACTTC. This codes for CASRETGFYEQYF. The chain uses TRBV5-6 and TRBJ2-7; 7 of the junction bases match TRBD1. The germline V gene encodes CDR1 SGHDT and CDR2 YYEEEE. The CDR3 has 13 amino acids, counting the end cysteine and phenylalanine. The entry retains the CDR3 DNA only, 39 bases that are in frame from base 1. V has 5 bases trimmed and J has 4 bases trimmed; junction bases matching no gene number 6.